This T cell receptor beta chain was obtained from a study of T cells in Graves' hyperthyroidism and ophthalmopathy. Broader study findings: A model of 13 V-J pairs discriminated ophthalmopathy from stable hyperthyroidism. The model foresaw ophthalmopathy a median roughly 6 months prior to onset.

This clonotype was picked up many times. No antigen is known for it. Researchers amplified the TCR beta CDR3 regions from RNA transcripts. The HTBI set primed first-round TCR CDR3 RT-PCR. One entry per CDR3 protein, called by TCRdb with MiXCR from the multiplex PCR reads. The table records under 450,000 distinct CDR3 sequences, roughly 14% of them present only once. The CDR3 loop spans 13 amino acids. The V gene's germline CDR1 is SGHNT and CDR2 YENEEA. Trimming removed 1 base at V and 4 bases at J, with 5 bases between. Among the patients, aged 18 to 65, hyperthyroidism was newly diagnosed and had lasted under 2 months. Using 10 ml of fresh peripheral blood, PBMCs were prepared.

The sequence came from a man under 40 with Graves' hyperthyroidism that later progressed to Graves' ophthalmopathy. This chain uses TRBV11-3 with TRBJ1-5; D ambiguous. Material: blood. The CDR3 protein is CASSLALNQPQHF. In DNA form, the CDR3 reads TGTGCCAGCAGCTTAGCTCTTAATCAGCCCCAGCATTTT.